This T cell receptor (beta chain) was identified in a study of blood T cell repertoires in COVID-19. Looking at the study overall: Sources were T cells, B-cell-depleted T cells, or PBMCs; the material itself was cDNA or gDNA.

The CDR3 has 15 residues. V shed 2 bases, J shed 4 bases, and the junction held 2 bases outside the gene matches. Germline V gene data show CDR1 as MNHEY and CDR2 as SVGAGI. As processed by the authors: Reference gene primer amplification gave nucleated cell count estimates. Data came from immunoSEQ multiplex PCR; TCRdb stores just in-frame clones and leaves some out. Clone size and V and J calls were adopted from that table, with D and trimming inferred from the DNA. The sample records about 200,000 clones, about 88% being singletons. This sequence was found in a man aged 35-49 years with active or convalescent COVID-19. Source material: peripheral blood. V and J are TRBV6-5 and TRBJ2-6; TRBD1 matches 7 bases. In nucleotides, the CDR3 is TGTGCCAGCAGTTACGACAGGGCCGGGGCCAACGTCCTGACTTTC. This sequence encodes CASSYDRAGANVLTF.